This entry lists 3 T cell receptor beta chains sequenced from one sample in a study of blood T cell repertoires in COVID-19. The method was immunoSEQ multiplex PCR; TCRdb's version includes in-frame clones alone and lacks a portion of them. The repertoire holds 250,000 or so clones, with around 87% as singletons. The sequenced sample was peripheral blood. The receptor set was obtained from a woman between 35 and 50 years old who had recovered from COVID-19.

V gene TRBV4-1 combines with J gene TRBJ1-2; possible D gene TRBD1, 5 bases. The CDR3 spans 15 residues. Germline V gene sequence: CDR1 MGHRA, CDR2 YSYEKL. Trimming stripped 2 bases from V and 6 bases from J, with 16 bases between. Here the CDR3 reads CASSQPSGAGDGYTF. As DNA, the CDR3 is TGCGCCAGCAGCCAACCGTCTGGGGCGGGGGATGGCTACACCTTC.

The chain couples TRBV18 to TRBJ2-7; D unresolved. This CDR3 is built from 13 residues. Deletions cut 6 bases from V and 1 base from J, with 10 bases between. Looked up from germline, CDR1 is KGHSH and CDR2 is LQKENI. CDR3 in DNA: TGTGCCAGCTCCTCTTATCGGTCCTACGAGCAGTACTTC. It is translated as CASSSYRSYEQYF.

The V call is TRBV15, the J call TRBJ1-1; perhaps TRBD1 as D (5 bases). The length of the CDR3 is 17 residues. The germline V gene has CDR1 LNHNV and CDR2 YYDKDF (reference sequence). Between the trimmed V and J ends, which lost 0 bases and 1 base, there was a span of 15 bases. As DNA, the CDR3 is TGTGCCACCAGCAGAGATCGAAACGGACACCGGAACACTGAAGCTTTCTTT. As protein: CATSRDRNGHRNTEAFF. Drawing the rest from reference TRBV15 and TRBJ1-1, the complete variable domain is DAMVIQNPRYQVTQFGKPVTLSCSQTLNHNVMYWYQQKSSQAPKLLFHYYDKDFNNEADTPDNFQSRRPNTSFCFLDIRSPGLGDTAMYLCATSRDRNGHRNTEAFFGQGTRLTVV.